This TCR beta chain was identified during a study of cytomegalovirus exposure and HLA in healthy donors. Study-level results: Analysis was carried out at a later point, and it linked a missense DCLRE1C variant to TCR beta V- and J-gene trimming. Reported findings show TCR beta sequences accurately forecast HLA-A and HLA-B alleles in most subjects. In vitro confirmation showed three CMV-associated chains to be CMV antigen specific. A later analysis reportedly found fewer N-insertions in an Asian-associated ancestry cluster than the roughly 670-donor mean.

With respect to this clone: What it recognizes is unknown.

Trimming left V 1 base short and J 10 bases short, with 13 bases between. Germline loops: CDR1 LNHDA, CDR2 SQIVND (reference sequence). This CDR3 has 13 residues. PCR was performed using 60 Vbeta and 13 Jbeta primers. Generated by immunoSEQ multiplex PCR, the TCRdb table keeps only in-frame clones and is missing some. The table has about 210,000 clones, 70% to 80% seen once. The sample taken for sequencing was PBMCs. The rearrangement joins TRBV19 to TRBJ2-5; D possibly corresponds to TRBD1 (5 bases). The receptor comes from a woman in her twenties or thirties in good health and CMV-seropositive. DNA for the CDR3: TGTGCCAGTAGTATAGGAGTAGGGGAAAACCAGTACTTC. Translation: CASSIGVGENQYF.